Listed below are T cell receptor beta chains from one sample, sequenced in a study of blood T cell repertoires in COVID-19. Assay: immunoSEQ multiplex PCR; the TCRdb copy retains only in-frame clones and omits some. The sample lists more than 85,000 clones, approximately 90% occurring once. The sequenced sample was peripheral blood. All receptors come from a human donor in a cohort sampled during active COVID-19. Each CDR3 is given with its conserved first and last residue. The order of the fields is CDR3 protein, CDR3 DNA, clone size, D gene, V gene, J gene, CDR3 length. A D gene is named only where the DNA matches it firmly. Expanded clones are given a class, and other clones once, few, many or no size at all.

CDR3aa: CASSGQSRDEQYF; CDR3nt: TGTGCCAGCAGCGGACAATCGCGTGACGAGCAGTACTTC; abundance: NA; d_gene: NA; v_gene: TRBV9; j_gene: TRBJ2-7; len: 13
CDR3aa: CASSLRRDYEQFF; CDR3nt: TGTGCCAGCAGTTTACGGCGGGATTATGAGCAGTTCTTC; abundance: once; d_gene: NA; v_gene: TRBV27; j_gene: TRBJ2-1; len: 13
CDR3aa: CAWRARVLTGDGYTF; CDR3nt: TGTGCCTGGAGGGCGAGGGTGTTGACAGGGGATGGCTACACCTTC; abundance: NA; d_gene: TRBD1; v_gene: TRBV30; j_gene: TRBJ1-2; len: 15
CDR3aa: CAWSWGPNKLQETQYF; CDR3nt: TGTGCCTGGTCGTGGGGGCCAAATAAACTCCAAGAGACCCAGTACTTC; abundance: once; d_gene: NA; v_gene: TRBV30; j_gene: TRBJ2-5; len: 16
CDR3aa: CASSFRTTGVYQPQHF; CDR3nt: TGTGCCAGCAGCTTTCGGACGACAGGGGTGTATCAGCCCCAGCATTTT; abundance: NA; d_gene: TRBD1; v_gene: TRBV7-8; j_gene: TRBJ1-5; len: 16
CDR3aa: CASSQTSGGEQYF; CDR3nt: TGTGCCAGCAGCCAGACTAGCGGGGGCGAGCAGTACTTC; abundance: NA; d_gene: TRBD2; v_gene: TRBV11-2; j_gene: TRBJ2-7; len: 13
CDR3aa: CASSEQGNQPQHF; CDR3nt: TGTGCCAGCAGTGAACAGGGGAATCAGCCCCAGCATTTT; abundance: NA; d_gene: NA; v_gene: TRBV2; j_gene: TRBJ1-5; len: 13
CDR3aa: CASSQEDRGRNTIYF; CDR3nt: TGCGCCAGCAGCCAAGAGGACAGGGGGAGAAACACCATATATTTT; abundance: NA; d_gene: TRBD1; v_gene: TRBV4-1; j_gene: TRBJ1-3; len: 15
CDR3aa: CASSLTGNEQFF; CDR3nt: TGTGCCAGCAGCTTAACGGGGAATGAGCAGTTCTTC; abundance: NA; d_gene: NA; v_gene: TRBV7-9; j_gene: TRBJ2-1; len: 12
CDR3aa: CASSITGPRNQPQHF; CDR3nt: TGTGCCAGTAGTATTACAGGGCCAAGAAATCAGCCCCAGCATTTT; abundance: NA; d_gene: NA; v_gene: TRBV19; j_gene: TRBJ1-5; len: 15
CDR3aa: CASISGTGKNTEAFF; CDR3nt: TGCGCCAGCATTTCCGGGACAGGGAAGAACACTGAAGCTTTCTTT; abundance: NA; d_gene: TRBD1; v_gene: TRBV5-1; j_gene: TRBJ1-1; len: 15
CDR3aa: CASSPRQVADTQYF; CDR3nt: TGTGCCAGCAGTCCACGACAGGTAGCAGATACGCAGTATTTT; abundance: NA; d_gene: NA; v_gene: TRBV25-1; j_gene: TRBJ2-3; len: 14
CDR3aa: CASSLQGAGTEAFF; CDR3nt: TGTGCCAGCAGTTTACAGGGGGCAGGGACTGAAGCTTTCTTT; abundance: NA; d_gene: TRBD1; v_gene: TRBV27; j_gene: TRBJ1-1; len: 14
CDR3aa: CSVTITTGSYGYTF; CDR3nt: TGCAGCGTTACTATCACGACGGGTTCTTATGGCTACACCTTC; abundance: NA; d_gene: NA; v_gene: TRBV29-1; j_gene: TRBJ1-2; len: 14
CDR3aa: CASSYSGTGVANEKLFF; CDR3nt: TGTGCCAGCAGTTATTCCGGGACAGGAGTAGCTAATGAAAAACTGTTTTTT; abundance: once; d_gene: TRBD1; v_gene: TRBV3-1/TRBV3-2; j_gene: TRBJ1-4; len: 17
CDR3aa: CASSPPGQGAGYTF; CDR3nt: TGTGCCAGCAGCCCACCGGGACAGGGGGCTGGGTACACCTTC; abundance: NA; d_gene: TRBD1; v_gene: TRBV28; j_gene: TRBJ1-2; len: 14
CDR3aa: CASKRSTGNNQPQHF; CDR3nt: TGTGCCAGTAAGCGGTCGACAGGTAACAATCAGCCCCAGCATTTT; abundance: NA; d_gene: NA; v_gene: TRBV2; j_gene: TRBJ1-5; len: 15
CDR3aa: CASRASSGANVLTF; CDR3nt: TGTGCCAGCAGAGCATCCTCTGGGGCCAACGTCCTGACTTTC; abundance: NA; d_gene: NA; v_gene: TRBV6-5; j_gene: TRBJ2-6; len: 14
CDR3aa: CASSQGISGKPYEQYF; CDR3nt: TGCGCCAGCAGCCAAGGAATTTCCGGGAAACCCTACGAGCAGTACTTC; abundance: NA; d_gene: NA; v_gene: TRBV4-1; j_gene: TRBJ2-7; len: 16
CDR3aa: CASSEAGTGGENIQYF; CDR3nt: TGTGCCAGCAGTGAGGCCGGGACAGGGGGAGAAAACATTCAGTACTTC; abundance: NA; d_gene: TRBD1; v_gene: TRBV2; j_gene: TRBJ2-4; len: 16
CDR3aa: CAWLSGGASGYTF; CDR3nt: TGTGCCTGGCTTTCAGGGGGCGCAAGTGGCTACACCTTC; abundance: NA; d_gene: TRBD1; v_gene: TRBV30; j_gene: TRBJ1-2; len: 13
CDR3aa: CASRRDSVADEQYF; CDR3nt: TGTGCCAGCAGGCGAGACAGCGTCGCCGACGAGCAGTACTTC; abundance: NA; d_gene: NA; v_gene: TRBV6-6; j_gene: TRBJ2-7; len: 14
CDR3aa: CASSLDRIGSPLHF; CDR3nt: TGTGCCAGCAGCTTGGACAGGATAGGTTCACCCCTCCACTTT; abundance: NA; d_gene: TRBD1; v_gene: TRBV7-9; j_gene: TRBJ1-6; len: 14
CDR3aa: CAISESNRIYGYTF; CDR3nt: TGTGCCATCAGTGAGTCGAACAGAATATATGGCTACACCTTC; abundance: NA; d_gene: NA; v_gene: TRBV10-3; j_gene: TRBJ1-2; len: 14
CDR3aa: CASSSTTVSHNTGELFF; CDR3nt: TGTGCCAGCAGCTCCACGACAGTCTCCCATAACACCGGGGAGCTGTTTTTT; abundance: NA; d_gene: NA; v_gene: TRBV7-3; j_gene: TRBJ2-2; len: 17
CDR3aa: CASSLDRGGSYGYTF; CDR3nt: TGTGCCAGCAGCTTGGATCGGGGGGGCAGCTATGGCTACACCTTC; abundance: NA; d_gene: NA; v_gene: TRBV5-8; j_gene: TRBJ1-2; len: 15
CDR3aa: CSVSLTGGDTEAFF; CDR3nt: TGCAGCGTTTCTTTGACAGGGGGAGATACTGAAGCTTTCTTT; abundance: NA; d_gene: TRBD1; v_gene: TRBV29-1; j_gene: TRBJ1-1; len: 14
CDR3aa: CASSLEVTGAIQYF; CDR3nt: TGTGCCAGCAGCTTAGAGGTGACAGGGGCGATCCAGTACTTC; abundance: NA; d_gene: TRBD1; v_gene: TRBV7-9; j_gene: TRBJ2-5; len: 14
CDR3aa: CASRRKAGDVDTEAFF; CDR3nt: TGCGCCAGCAGGAGAAAGGCGGGGGACGTTGACACTGAAGCTTTCTTT; abundance: few; d_gene: NA; v_gene: TRBV5-1; j_gene: TRBJ1-1; len: 16
CDR3aa: CASSRTSGSYNEQFF; CDR3nt: TGTGCCAGCAGCCGGACTAGCGGGAGCTACAATGAGCAGTTCTTC; abundance: NA; d_gene: TRBD2; v_gene: TRBV7-2; j_gene: TRBJ2-1; len: 15
CDR3aa: CASSLGRGLRGDTQYF; CDR3nt: TGTGCCAGCAGCTTGGGGCGGGGGCTCCGGGGAGATACGCAGTATTTT; abundance: NA; d_gene: NA; v_gene: TRBV5-6; j_gene: TRBJ2-3; len: 16
CDR3aa: CASSRTSGGYEQYF; CDR3nt: TGCGCCAGCAGCAGGACTAGCGGGGGATACGAGCAGTACTTC; abundance: NA; d_gene: TRBD2; v_gene: TRBV10-1; j_gene: TRBJ2-7; len: 14
CDR3aa: CASSRHRDREQPQHF; CDR3nt: TGTGCCAGCAGCAGACACCGGGACAGGGAGCAGCCCCAGCATTTT; abundance: NA; d_gene: NA; v_gene: TRBV21-1; j_gene: TRBJ1-5; len: 15
CDR3aa: CAWNTGGSSYEQYF; CDR3nt: TGTGCCTGGAATACAGGGGGCTCCTCCTACGAGCAGTACTTC; abundance: NA; d_gene: TRBD1; v_gene: TRBV30; j_gene: TRBJ2-7; len: 14
CDR3aa: CASTADSVYGYTF; CDR3nt: TGTGCCAGCACCGCGGACAGCGTATATGGCTACACCTTC; abundance: NA; d_gene: NA; v_gene: TRBV9; j_gene: TRBJ1-2; len: 13
CDR3aa: CASIGGPDEKLFF; CDR3nt: TGTGCCAGCATCGGGGGGCCGGATGAAAAACTGTTTTTT; abundance: NA; d_gene: NA; v_gene: TRBV2; j_gene: TRBJ1-4; len: 13
CDR3aa: CASSILPSPRGRTGELFF; CDR3nt: TGTGCCAGCAGTATCCTCCCTAGCCCGAGAGGGCGGACCGGGGAGCTGTTTTTT; abundance: NA; d_gene: NA; v_gene: TRBV27; j_gene: TRBJ2-2; len: 18
CDR3aa: CASRARGRAYNEQFF; CDR3nt: TGTGCCAGCAGGGCGCGGGGGCGTGCCTACAATGAGCAGTTCTTC; abundance: NA; d_gene: NA; v_gene: TRBV5-8; j_gene: TRBJ2-1; len: 15
CDR3aa: CAWTKGGVWTQYF; CDR3nt: TGTGCCTGGACTAAGGGGGGGGTTTGGACCCAGTACTTC; abundance: NA; d_gene: NA; v_gene: TRBV30; j_gene: TRBJ2-5; len: 13
CDR3aa: CASTTPGAGNTIYF; CDR3nt: TGTGCCAGTACCACCCCAGGGGCTGGAAACACCATATATTTT; abundance: NA; d_gene: NA; v_gene: TRBV19; j_gene: TRBJ1-3; len: 14
CDR3aa: CASSLARDRTNYGYTF; CDR3nt: TGTGCCAGCAGCTTAGCCCGGGACAGAACTAACTATGGCTACACCTTC; abundance: NA; d_gene: TRBD1; v_gene: TRBV7-2; j_gene: TRBJ1-2; len: 16